One and the same sample provided the 14 T cell receptor beta chains below, sequenced in a study of CD8 T cells in ankylosing spondylitis (dated by TCRdb to about 2017). Their specific antigens are unknown. Library preparation used 5' RACE. The sample was run on an Illumina HiSeq 2500. The public sequencing data were trimmed at Q25 with fastp and processed into clonotypes with MiXCR by TCRdb, which kept only in-frame beta chains. Every CDR3 protein is listed once, alongside the most common genes and DNA of its rows. In all, the sample holds a few hundred thousand distinct CDR3 sequences, and more than 20% of those were seen once. The ten biggest clones cover roughly a sixth of the sample. What the study reported, not specific to this receptor: A TCR beta motif of eight highly homologous amino acid variants appeared characteristic of blood from ankylosing spondylitis patients.

The sequenced material came from blood, either unsorted or a sorted T cell fraction (not recorded which). These receptors were taken from a male donor with ankylosing spondylitis.

This clonotype was detected a few times. The chain recombines TRBV6-2 or TRBV6-3 with TRBJ1-2; D unclear. This CDR3 has 14 residues. Germline CDR1 reads MNHEY; CDR2 reads SVGEGT. Trimming shortened V by 1 base and J by 2 bases, and 8 bases separated the two germline ends. Here the CDR3 DNA reads TGTGCCAGCAGTTACTTCGGCCCCAACTATGGCTACACCTTC. The encoded protein is CASSYFGPNYGYTF.

The chain has TRBV20-1 and TRBJ2-1; 9 nucleotides align to TRBD2. Trimming at V came to 5 bases and at J to 12 bases, leaving 8 bases not matched to a gene. The CDR3 length is 12 residues. Germline CDR1 and CDR2: DFQATT and SNEGSKA (reference sequence). CDR3 sequence: CSAFLAGYGQFF. In nucleotides, the CDR3 is TGCAGTGCTTTTCTAGCGGGATACGGGCAGTTCTTC.

The genes are TRBV5-6 and TRBJ2-1, with D tentatively TRBD1 (5 bases). The V end was cut by 3 bases, the J end by 3 bases, with 19 bases between. Looked up from germline, CDR1 is SGHDT and CDR2 is YYEEEE. CDR3 size: 17 residues. This CDR3 is CASSSQDSPPLYNEQFF. CDR3 DNA: TGTGCCAGCAGCTCGCAAGACAGTCCTCCACTCTACAATGAGCAGTTCTTC.

CDR3 nucleotides: TGCAGTGCTAGTAGTAATATTGAGCAGTTCTTC. As protein: CSASSNIEQFF. The V gene is TRBV20-1, the J gene TRBJ2-1; no clear D gene. V was clipped by 3 bases and J by 9 bases, with 9 bases between them. Germline V gene sequence: CDR1 DFQATT, CDR2 SNEGSKA (reference sequence). This CDR3 spans 11 amino acids.

This rearrangement joins TRBV5-1 to TRBJ1-1, with D unresolved. The germline V and J ends were trimmed by 3 bases and 5 bases, with 17 bases remaining between them. Germline lookup yields CDR1 SGHRS and CDR2 YFSETQ. The CDR3 sequence is 15 residues long. The CDR3 region has the DNA TGCGCCAGCAGCTCCCCGGGCCTCCTTGGGACTGAAGCTTTCTTT. Amino acid sequence: CASSSPGLLGTEAFF.

DNA of the CDR3: TGTGCCAGCTCACCACCGGCAGGACAAGAGACCCAGTACTTC. It translates to CASSPPAGQETQYF. This chain links TRBV18 with TRBJ2-5; D unclear. Germline CDR1 KGHSH, CDR2 LQKENI. The CDR3 has 14 amino acids. V lost 0 bases to trimming and J lost 2 bases, with 7 bases between them.

There are a few counts of this clonotype. The rearrangement uses TRBV15 and TRBJ2-2; D is uncertain. Trimming took off 0 bases at V and 6 bases at J, with 8 bases between the two ends. This CDR3 region has 14 residues. Looked up from germline, CDR1 is LNHNV and CDR2 is YYDKDF (reference sequence). DNA of the CDR3: TGTGCCACCAGCAGAGATCGGGTTCCCGGGGAGCTGTTTTTT. It translates to CATSRDRVPGELFF.

The chain's CDR3 is CASSLLVSPLHF. In nucleotides, the CDR3 is TGTGCCAGCAGTCTCCTCGTGTCACCCCTCCACTTT. The J gene is TRBJ1-6, the V gene TRBV12-3 or TRBV12-4; unclear D gene. V lost 5 bases and J 10 bases, leaving 9 bases between the germline ends. This CDR3 has 12 residues.

This clonotype was counted only a few times. The chain joins TRBV24-1 to TRBJ2-7; 7 bases are shared with TRBD1. V dropped 5 bases and J dropped 0; count of bases not matched to a gene: 6. This CDR3 contains 15 residues. The V gene's germline CDR1 is KGHDR and CDR2 SFDVKD. DNA for the CDR3: TGTGCCACCAGTGGGACAGGAATGTGCTCCTACGAGCAGTACTTC. Encoded protein: CATSGTGMCSYEQYF.

In its sample, this clonotype was seen a few times. The chain is built from TRBV18 and TRBJ1-5; D gene ambiguous. V was shortened by 0 bases and J by 0 bases, with 6 bases between the two germline ends. This CDR3 has 15 residues. Germline-derived CDR1 and CDR2 are KGHSH and LQKENI. CDR3 sequence reads: CASSPPSSSNQPQHF. Here the CDR3 DNA reads TGTGCCAGCTCACCACCATCCAGTAGCAATCAGCCCCAGCATTTT.

This chain connects TRBV7-9 to TRBJ2-1, with D perhaps being TRBD1 or TRBD2 (5 bases each). The length of the CDR3 is 14 residues. V shed 5 bases and J shed 8 bases, with 16 bases lying between them. The V gene's germline CDR1 is SEHNR and CDR2 FQNEAQ (reference sequence). Here the CDR3 DNA reads TGTGCCAGCAGCCTCGGGACCCCGGGCGATGAGCAGTTCTTC. This translates into CASSLGTPGDEQFF.

The chain couples TRBV6-2 or TRBV6-3 to TRBJ2-7, with TRBD1 identical over 7 bases. Germline CDR1 is MNHEY and CDR2 is SVGEGT. V lost 5 bases, J lost 3 bases, and 7 bases stayed unmatched. CDR3 size: 14 residues. The CDR3: CASSSGTVIYEQYF. Written as DNA, the CDR3 is TGTGCCAGCAGTAGTGGGACAGTCATCTACGAGCAGTACTTC.

This clonotype was detected only once. This sequence joins TRBV20-1 and TRBJ2-1; D is perhaps TRBD1 or TRBD2 (6 bases each). The CDR3 is 11 residues long. Germline CDR1 DFQATT, CDR2 SNEGSKA (reference sequence). Written as DNA, the CDR3 is TGCAGGTCTGGGGGGCACAATGAGCAGTTCTTC. Translating it yields CRSGGHNEQFF.

V and J are TRBV27 and TRBJ1-5, with D hard to call. Germline V gene sequence: CDR1 MNHEY, CDR2 SMNVEV (reference sequence). V was clipped by 3 bases and J by 7 bases, with 19 bases between them. The CDR3 runs 16 residues. The CDR3 nucleotides read TGTGCCAGCAGTTTCAACATGCCGGGCTCAGGACAGCCCCAGCATTTT. Translating gives CASSFNMPGSGQPQHF.